This TCR beta chain appears in the sequencing data of a study of T cell responses to AZD1222 COVID-19 vaccine. Profiling relied on immunoSEQ multiplex PCR, and the TCRdb table lists in-frame clones only, not all of them. The data hold approximately 98,000 clones, with roughly nine tenths observed a single time. Details on this clone: What it recognizes is unknown.

V was pared by 5 bases and J by 5 bases, with 16 bases between. Germline V CDR1 and CDR2: SEHNR, FQNEAQ (reference sequence). The CDR3 covers 14 residues. Broader study findings: Just a handful of AZD1222 recipients were seropositive at baseline. Of spike-specific TCRs, nearly half reportedly target regions left unmutated in variants.

V usage is TRBV7-9 and J usage is TRBJ2-7; D gene ambiguous. This receptor was identified in an adult in good health. The sequences come from peripheral blood, collected on day 0 of MenACWY control vaccination. This CDR3 is CASSGRSAPNEQYF. The CDR3 DNA reads TGTGCCAGCAGCGGACGCAGTGCCCCCAACGAGCAGTACTTC.